This T cell receptor beta chain originates from a study of long-term antiretroviral therapy in people with HIV. The CDR3 runs to 15 residues. The germline gives CDR1 SGHVS, CDR2 FQNEAQ. The J segment lost 1 base and the V segment lost 8 bases, leaving 5 bases of the junction unmatched. Overall study findings and caveats: Diversity remained lower than transplant donor controls, even though it increased after ART. All time points showed a repertoire dominated by clones expanded before ART.

They ran version v3.0 of the immunoSEQ assay at survey level. Sequenced by immunoSEQ multiplex PCR; TCRdb stores in-frame clones only, minus some. Among 25,000 to 35,000 clones, approximately 85% were seen once, and the ten largest hold roughly 3.5%. Details on this clone: The antigen is unknown.

The receptor was isolated from a man between 18 and 29 years old with HIV. This material consisted of unsorted PBMCs, taken 0.8 years before starting antiretroviral therapy. The chain carries TRBV7-8 and TRBJ2-1; 10 nucleotides agree with TRBD1. Here the CDR3 reads CASRGDRGSYNEQFF. For the CDR3, the DNA is TGTGCCAGCCGGGGGGACAGGGGTTCCTACAATGAGCAGTTCTTC.